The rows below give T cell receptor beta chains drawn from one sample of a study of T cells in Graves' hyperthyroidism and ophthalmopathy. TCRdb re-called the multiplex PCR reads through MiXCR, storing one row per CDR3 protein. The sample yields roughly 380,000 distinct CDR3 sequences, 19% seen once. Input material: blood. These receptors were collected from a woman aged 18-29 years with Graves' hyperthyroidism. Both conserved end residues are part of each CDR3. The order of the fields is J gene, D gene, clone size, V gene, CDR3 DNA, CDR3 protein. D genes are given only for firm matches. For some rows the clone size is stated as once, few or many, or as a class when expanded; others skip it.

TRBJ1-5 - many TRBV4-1 TGCGCCAGCAGCCAAGATTTGGCAGGGAATCAGCCCCAGCATTTT CASSQDLAGNQPQHF
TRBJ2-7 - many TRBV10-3 TGTGCCATCACCTCAGTAGGGCATTACGAGCAGTACTTC CAITSVGHYEQYF
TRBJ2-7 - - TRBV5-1 TGCGCCAGCAGCTTGGCCACCGGGACGGAACAAACCTACGAGCAGTACTTC CASSLATGTEQTYEQYF
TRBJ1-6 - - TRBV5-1 TGCGCCAGCAGCTTGGCCGGGGTCGGACAGTATAATTCACCCCTCCACTTT CASSLAGVGQYNSPLHF
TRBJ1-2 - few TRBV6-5 TGTGCCAGCAGTTACTATCCGGGTAACTATGGCTACACCTTC CASSYYPGNYGYTF
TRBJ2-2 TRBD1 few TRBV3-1 TGTGCCAGCAGCCCCCGAGGGGCGGACAGGGTATTGTCCGGGGAGCTGTTTTTT CASSPRGADRVLSGELFF
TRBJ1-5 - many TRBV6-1 TGTGCCAGCAGTGCCTACGCCAGGGGAAGCTATCAGCCCCAGCATTTT CASSAYARGSYQPQHF
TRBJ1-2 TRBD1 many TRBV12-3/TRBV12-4 TGTGCCAGCAGTGGGGGACAGGTGAACTATGGCTACACCTTC CASSGGQVNYGYTF
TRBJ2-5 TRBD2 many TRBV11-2 TGTGCCAGCAACATCCGGGGGGTACAAGAGACCCAGTACTTC CASNIRGVQETQYF
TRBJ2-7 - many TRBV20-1 TGCAGTGCTAGAAAGACCCGGACTGGCTACTACGAGCAGTACTTC CSARKTRTGYYEQYF
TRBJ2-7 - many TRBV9 TGTGCCAGCAGCCCCAGATGGGGGACCCCCTACGAGCAGTACTTC CASSPRWGTPYEQYF
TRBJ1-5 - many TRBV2 TGTGCCAGCGGGAGGATGGATCAGCCCCAGCATTTT CASGRMDQPQHF
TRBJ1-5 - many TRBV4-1 TGCGCCAGCAGCCAAGGGTGGTCGGGTAGCAATCAGCCCCAGCATTTT CASSQGWSGSNQPQHF
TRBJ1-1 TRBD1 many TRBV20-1 TGCAGTGCTAGAGACGGGACAGGGGGCCGTAGGAACACTGAAGCTTTCTTT CSARDGTGGRRNTEAFF
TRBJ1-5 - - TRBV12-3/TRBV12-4 TGTGCCAGCAGTTTTAAGGCGGAGGAGTATAGCAATCAGCCCCAGCATTTT CASSFKAEEYSNQPQHF
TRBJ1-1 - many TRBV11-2 TGTGCCAGCCACCGTGGGGTGAACACTGAAGCTTTCTTT CASHRGVNTEAFF
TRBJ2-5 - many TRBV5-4 TGTGCCAGCAGCTTGCCGGTCGGGGAGACCCAGTACTTC CASSLPVGETQYF
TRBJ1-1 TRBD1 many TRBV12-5 TGTGCTAGTGGTGTAGGGACAGGGGACTCTGAAGCTTTCTTT CASGVGTGDSEAFF
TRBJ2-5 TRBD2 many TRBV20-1 TGCAGTGCTTTTAGCGGGGGCCATCAAGAGACCCAGTACTTC CSAFSGGHQETQYF
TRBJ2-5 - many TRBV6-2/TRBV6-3 TGTGCCAGCCGGGGGGCGCAAGAGACCCAGTACTTC CASRGAQETQYF
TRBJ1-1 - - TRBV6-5 TGTGCCAGCAGTTACGGCGTGGGGGACGAAGCTTTCTTT CASSYGVGDEAFF
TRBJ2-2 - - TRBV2 TGTGCCAGCTCACCATGGCAGAACACCGGGGAGCTGTTTTTT CASSPWQNTGELFF
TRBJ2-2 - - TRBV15 TGTGCCACCAGTCGAGGGGAGGAGGACACCGGGGAGCTGTTTTTT CATSRGEEDTGELFF
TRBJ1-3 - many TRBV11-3 TGTGCCAGCCCGCGGGACCTCGACTCTGGAAACACCATATATTTT CASPRDLDSGNTIYF
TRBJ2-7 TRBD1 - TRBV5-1 TGCGCCAGCAGTTACGACAGGGCCACTTCCTACGAGCAGTACTTC CASSYDRATSYEQYF
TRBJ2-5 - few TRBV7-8 TGTGCCAGCAGCTTAAGGCCAAATGAACAAGAGACCCAGTACTTC CASSLRPNEQETQYF
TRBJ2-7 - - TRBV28 TGTGCCAGCAGTTTATGGGGGGAAACCTACGAGCAGTACTTC CASSLWGETYEQYF
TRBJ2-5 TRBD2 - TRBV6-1 TGTGCCAGCAAACATAGCGGGAGAGGGGGAGAGACCCAGTACTTC CASKHSGRGGETQYF
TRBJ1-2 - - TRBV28 TGTGCCAGCAGCCTCGCGGGGGGCGGCTACACCTTC CASSLAGGGYTF
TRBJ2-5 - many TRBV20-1 TGCAGTGCTAGTGTTCGGAGGGGTGGTCAGTACTTC CSASVRRGGQYF
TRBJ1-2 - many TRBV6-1 TGTGCCAGCAGGGAGACAGGCCCAGCTAACTATGGCTACACCTTC CASRETGPANYGYTF
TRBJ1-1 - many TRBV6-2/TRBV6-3 TGTGCCAGCAGGTCACAGGGCAAAGGTTTCTTT CASRSQGKGFF
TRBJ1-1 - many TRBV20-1 TGCAGTGCCCCTAGGGGGAACACTGAAGCTTTCTTT CSAPRGNTEAFF
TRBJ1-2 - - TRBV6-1 TGTGCCAGCAGTGGCGACAACACCCCAAGTGGCTACACCTTC CASSGDNTPSGYTF
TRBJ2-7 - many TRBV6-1 TGTGCCAGCCGGATCGAGCAGTACTTC CASRIEQYF
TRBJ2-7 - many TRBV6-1 TGTGCCAGCAGCGACTGCCCGACGGTCTGCGAGCAGTACTTC CASSDCPTVCEQYF
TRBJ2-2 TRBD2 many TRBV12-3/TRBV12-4 TGTGCCAGCAGTAGGGGACTAGCGGGGTTCCACACCGGGGAGCTGTTTTTT CASSRGLAGFHTGELFF
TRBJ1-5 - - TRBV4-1 TGCGCCAGCAGCCAAGTTGGGGGCTCTAGCAATCAGCCCCAGCATTTT CASSQVGGSSNQPQHF
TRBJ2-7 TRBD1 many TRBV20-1 TGCAGTGCTAGAGATCTGACAGGGACCTACGAGCAGTACTTC CSARDLTGTYEQYF
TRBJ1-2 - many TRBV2 TGTGCCAGCAGGACGGCAGGGGGCTACACCTTC CASRTAGGYTF
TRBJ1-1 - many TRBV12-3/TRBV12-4 TGTGCCACGCGGGTGGGCGCTGAAGCTTTCTTT CATRVGAEAFF
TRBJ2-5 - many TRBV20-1 TGCAGTGCCAGACTAGTAGAGCCGTGGACCCAGTACTTC CSARLVEPWTQYF
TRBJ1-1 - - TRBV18 TGTGCCAGCTCATCCTTCCCCCCAGGGATGAACACTGAAGCTTTCTTT CASSSFPPGMNTEAFF
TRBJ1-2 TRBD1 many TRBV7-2 TGTGCCAGCAGCTTAGTAGCAGGGGGAGAGCGCACCCTCTATGGCTACACCTTC CASSLVAGGERTLYGYTF
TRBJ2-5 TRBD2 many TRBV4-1 TGCGCCAGCAGCCAGGACCCACTAGCGGCCCAAGAGACCCAGTACTTC CASSQDPLAAQETQYF
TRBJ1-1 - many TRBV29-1 TGCAGCGTTGAAAAGGAGAACACTGAAGCTTTCTTT CSVEKENTEAFF
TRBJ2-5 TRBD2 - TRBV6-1 TGTGCCAGCAGCACAACTAGCGGGGGGCTCCGAAGCGAGACCCAGTACTTC CASSTTSGGLRSETQYF
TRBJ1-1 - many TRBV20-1 TGCAGTGCTAGAGGGCGACCCACTGAAGCTTTCTTT CSARGRPTEAFF
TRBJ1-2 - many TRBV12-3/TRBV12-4 TGTGCCAGCAGTTTTGGGGGAGATGGCTATGGCTACACCTTC CASSFGGDGYGYTF
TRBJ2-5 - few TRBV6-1 TGTGCCAGCAGTCAAACGGGCCCAACCGACTCGGAGACCCAGTACTTC CASSQTGPTDSETQYF
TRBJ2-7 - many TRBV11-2 TGTGCCAGCAGCCGGAGGGGGCTGGAAGAGCAGTACTTC CASSRRGLEEQYF
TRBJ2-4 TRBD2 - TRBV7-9 TGTGCCAGCAGCTTGGCGGGACTAGCGGTTACCAAAAACATTCAGTACTTC CASSLAGLAVTKNIQYF
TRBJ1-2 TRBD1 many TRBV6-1 TGTGCCAGCAGCCCAAGACAGGGTTTAAGGGATGGCTACACCTTC CASSPRQGLRDGYTF
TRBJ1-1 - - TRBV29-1 TGCAGCGTTAAGGCGGGCATCGGGAACACTGAAGCTTTCTTT CSVKAGIGNTEAFF
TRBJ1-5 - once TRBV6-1 TGTGCCAGCAAGGAGACAGATAGCAATCAGCCCCAGCATTTT CASKETDSNQPQHF
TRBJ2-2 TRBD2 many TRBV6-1 TGTGCCAGCAGCCGTCCCCTAGCGGGGGGGTCGGGGGAGCTGTTTTTT CASSRPLAGGSGELFF
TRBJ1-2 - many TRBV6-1 TGTGCCAGCAAAAGGGTGGACCAGGGAAACACCTTC CASKRVDQGNTF